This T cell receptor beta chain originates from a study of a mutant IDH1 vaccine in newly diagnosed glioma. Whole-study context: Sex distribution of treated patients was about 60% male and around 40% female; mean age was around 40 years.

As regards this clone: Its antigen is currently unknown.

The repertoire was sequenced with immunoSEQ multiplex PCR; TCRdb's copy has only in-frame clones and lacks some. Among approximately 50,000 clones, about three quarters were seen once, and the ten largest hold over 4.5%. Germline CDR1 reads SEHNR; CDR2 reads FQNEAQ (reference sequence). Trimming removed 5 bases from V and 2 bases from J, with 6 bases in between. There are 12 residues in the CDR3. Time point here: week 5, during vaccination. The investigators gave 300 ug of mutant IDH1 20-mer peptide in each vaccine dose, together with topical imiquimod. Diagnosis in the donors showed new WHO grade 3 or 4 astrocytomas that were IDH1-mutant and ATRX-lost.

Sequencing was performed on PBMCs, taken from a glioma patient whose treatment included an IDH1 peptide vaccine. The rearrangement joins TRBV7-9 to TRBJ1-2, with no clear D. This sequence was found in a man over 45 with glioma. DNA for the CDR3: TGTGCCAGCAGCAAGGTGAACTATGGCTACACCTTC. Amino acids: CASSKVNYGYTF.